The rows below give T cell receptor beta chains drawn from one sample of a study of cytotoxic CD8 clonotypes in ibrutinib-treated CLL. Sequencing was performed with immunoSEQ multiplex PCR; in TCRdb, only in-frame clones are kept and a portion is missing. The table includes more than 55,000 clones, approximately 75% detected once. Sequenced material: PBMCs, taken after 12 months of ibrutinib treatment. The source of these receptors is a human donor with chronic lymphocytic leukemia. Both conserved end residues are trimmed from each CDR3. The D gene is left open where the match is weak. Where a row states a size, it is once, few, many or the class of an expanded clone; other rows omit it.

-,-,TRBV19,ASSIGIAYYEQY
-,-,TRBV19,ASGPRGHMNTEAF
-,-,TRBV11-3,ASSQVGSGATDTQY
-,-,TRBV28,ASSFRWRSPYEQY
-,TRBD2,TRBV19,ASSTGLAGEYEQY
-,-,TRBV29-1,SVRRTDTQY
-,TRBD1,TRBV18,ASSPGDRGLTDTQY
-,-,TRBV25-1,ASSQDSNEKLF
-,-,TRBV5-1,ASSDPDGQETQY
-,-,TRBV13,ASSFSGLASSYNEQF
-,TRBD1,TRBV5-1,ASSLVTGNADTQY
-,TRBD2,TRBV7-9,ASSHPPTSGETQY
-,TRBD1,TRBV2,ASRPEGGPEQY
-,TRBD1,TRBV7-9,ASSFGGQGGTEAF
-,TRBD1,TRBV7-3,ASSWDRADSNQPQH
-,-,TRBV7-6,ARNRQPQH
-,TRBD1,TRBV19,ASSIGQGATDTQY
-,TRBD2,TRBV7-6,ASSLVSGGRAYNEQF
-,TRBD2,TRBV6-5,ATGTSWTNEQF
once,-,TRBV10-3,AISAGAGSPSNTGELF
-,-,TRBV19,ASKLNYGYT
-,-,TRBV6-5,ASSYSLLNSYEQY
-,-,TRBV7-6,ASSIGGASQPQH
-,-,TRBV7-8,ASSLEGFRATGELF
-,-,TRBV4-1,ASSQEVGGLSNQPQH
-,TRBD2,TRBV7-8,ASRTLAGGSYEQY
few,TRBD2,TRBV7-2,ASSFRTSGRTTYEQY
-,-,TRBV2,ASSEIQTSNEQF
few,TRBD1,TRBV19,ASSSLMTGRYTEAF
-,-,TRBV28,ASSSYPHRQSEGGYT
once,TRBD1,TRBV5-1,ASSPTGVPYEQY
-,TRBD1,TRBV5-5,ASSELPGQGAYEQF
-,-,TRBV7-6,ASSLVGAKDEQY
once,-,TRBV9,ASSVGGLSWEKLF
-,TRBD1,TRBV6-1,ASSEETGGSNYGYT
-,-,TRBV9,ASSHPLMAWETGNTIY
-,-,TRBV9,ASSSTEIQYNEQF
-,TRBD2,TRBV15,ATLRGTSPNTGELF
-,-,TRBV29-1,SVDAPGYT
-,TRBD2,TRBV18,ASSPPPLAGGPEQF